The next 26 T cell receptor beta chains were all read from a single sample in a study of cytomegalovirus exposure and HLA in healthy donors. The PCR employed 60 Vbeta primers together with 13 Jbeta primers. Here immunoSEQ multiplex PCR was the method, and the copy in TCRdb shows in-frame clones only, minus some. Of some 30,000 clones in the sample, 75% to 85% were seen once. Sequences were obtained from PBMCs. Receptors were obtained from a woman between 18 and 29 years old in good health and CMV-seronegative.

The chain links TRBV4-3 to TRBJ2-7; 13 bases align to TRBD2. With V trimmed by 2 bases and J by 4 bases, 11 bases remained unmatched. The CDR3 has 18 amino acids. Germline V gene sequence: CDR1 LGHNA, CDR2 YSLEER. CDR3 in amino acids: CASSQRHGTSGIVYEQYF. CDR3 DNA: TGCGCCAGCAGCCAACGCCACGGGACTAGCGGGATAGTTTACGAGCAGTACTTC.

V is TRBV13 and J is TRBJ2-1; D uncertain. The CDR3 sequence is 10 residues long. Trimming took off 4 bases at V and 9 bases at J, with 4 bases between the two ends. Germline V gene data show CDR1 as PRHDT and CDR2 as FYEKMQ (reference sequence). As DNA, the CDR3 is TGTGCCAGCAGCTCCGTTGAGCAGTTCTTC. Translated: CASSSVEQFF.

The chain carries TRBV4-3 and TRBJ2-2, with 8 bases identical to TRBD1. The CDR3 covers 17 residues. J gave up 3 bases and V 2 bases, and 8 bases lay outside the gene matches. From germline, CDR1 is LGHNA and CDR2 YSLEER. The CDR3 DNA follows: TGCGCCAGCAGCCAATCGTACAGGGGGTCGGACACCGGGGAGCTGTTTTTT. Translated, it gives CASSQSYRGSDTGELFF.

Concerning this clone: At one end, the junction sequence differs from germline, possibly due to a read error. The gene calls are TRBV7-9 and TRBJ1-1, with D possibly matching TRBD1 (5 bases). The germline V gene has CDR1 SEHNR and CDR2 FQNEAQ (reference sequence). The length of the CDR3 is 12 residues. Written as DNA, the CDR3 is TGTTCCAGCAGCCCAACCAGGGCAGAAGCTTTCTTT. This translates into CSSSPTRAEAFF.

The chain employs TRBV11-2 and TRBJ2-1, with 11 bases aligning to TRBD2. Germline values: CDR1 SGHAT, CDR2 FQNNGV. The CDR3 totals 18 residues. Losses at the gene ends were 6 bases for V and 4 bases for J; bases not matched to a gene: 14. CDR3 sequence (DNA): TGTGCCAGCAGTCCCCCGGACTGGGGACTAGCGGAGTACAATGAGCAGTTCTTC. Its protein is CASSPPDWGLAEYNEQFF.

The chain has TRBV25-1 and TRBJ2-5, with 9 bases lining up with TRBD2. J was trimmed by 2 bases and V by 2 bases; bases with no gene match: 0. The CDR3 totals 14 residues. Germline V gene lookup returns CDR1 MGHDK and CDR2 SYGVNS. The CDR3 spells CASSEAGGQETQYF. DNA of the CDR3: TGTGCCAGCAGTGAAGCGGGAGGGCAAGAGACCCAGTACTTC.

CDR3 nucleotide sequence: TGTGCCAGCAGTGAAATGGCAGGTGGTCCAACCTTC. Residues: CASSEMAGGPTF. The rearrangement links TRBV25-1 to TRBJ1-2; no clear D gene. The germline CDR1 and CDR2 sequences are MGHDK and SYGVNS. This CDR3 has 12 amino acids. Deletions cut 2 bases from V and 14 bases from J, with 15 bases between.

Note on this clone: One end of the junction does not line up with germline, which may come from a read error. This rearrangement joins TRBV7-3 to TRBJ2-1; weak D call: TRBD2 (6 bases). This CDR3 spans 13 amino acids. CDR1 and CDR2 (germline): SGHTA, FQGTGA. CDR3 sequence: CASSLSEARERFF. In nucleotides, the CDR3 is TGTGCCAGCAGCTTATCGGAGGCCCGGGAGCGGTTCTTC.

For the CDR3, the DNA is TGTGCCAGCAGCTTAGTAGCAGGGTTTAGCACAGATACGCAGTATTTT. It translates to CASSLVAGFSTDTQYF. This chain joins TRBV7-9 and TRBJ2-3, with a possible D match to TRBD1 (5 bases). Per the germline V gene, CDR1 is SEHNR and CDR2 is FQNEAQ (reference sequence). The V and J ends lost 1 base and 0 bases respectively, with 11 bases between them. CDR3 length: 16 residues.

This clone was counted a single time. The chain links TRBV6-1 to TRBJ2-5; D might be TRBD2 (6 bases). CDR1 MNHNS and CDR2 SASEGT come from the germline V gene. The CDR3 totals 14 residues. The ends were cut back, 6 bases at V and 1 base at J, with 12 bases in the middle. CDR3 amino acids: CASREGRLQETQYF. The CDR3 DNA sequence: TGTGCCAGCAGGGAGGGACGGCTCCAAGAGACCCAGTACTTC.

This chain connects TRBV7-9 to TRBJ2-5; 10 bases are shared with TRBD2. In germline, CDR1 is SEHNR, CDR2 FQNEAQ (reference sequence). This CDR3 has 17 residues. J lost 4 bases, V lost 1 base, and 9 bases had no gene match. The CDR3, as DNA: TGTGCCAGCAGCTTAGTCTCTCTAGCGGGAGCGGGAGAGACCCAGTACTTC. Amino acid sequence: CASSLVSLAGAGETQYF. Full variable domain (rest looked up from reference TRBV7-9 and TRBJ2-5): DTGVSQNPRHKITKRGQNVTFRCDPISEHNRLYWYRQTLGQGPEFLTYFQNEAQLEKSRLLSDRFSAERPKGSFSTLEIQRTEQGDSAMYLCASSLVSLAGAGETQYFGPGTRLLVL.

CDR3 in DNA: TGCGCCAGCAGCCAAGATCGTACAGTTAATCAGCCCCAGCATTTT. This sequence encodes CASSQDRTVNQPQHF. The rearrangement uses TRBV4-1 and TRBJ1-5; D unclear. Germline V gives CDR1 MGHRA, CDR2 YSYEKL. Deletions cut 0 bases from V and 4 bases from J, with 10 bases between. The CDR3 has 15 residues.

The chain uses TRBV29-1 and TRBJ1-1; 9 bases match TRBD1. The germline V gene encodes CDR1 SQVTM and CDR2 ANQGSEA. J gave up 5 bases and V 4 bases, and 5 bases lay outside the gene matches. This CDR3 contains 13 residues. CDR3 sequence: CSVGTGGETEAFF. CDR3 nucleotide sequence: TGCAGCGTTGGTACAGGGGGCGAAACTGAAGCTTTCTTT.

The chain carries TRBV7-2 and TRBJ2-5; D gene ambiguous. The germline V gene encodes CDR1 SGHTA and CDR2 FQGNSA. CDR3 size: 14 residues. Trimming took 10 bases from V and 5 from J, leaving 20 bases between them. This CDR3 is CATSLMAQKETQYF. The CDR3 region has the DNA TGTGCCACCTCTCTTATGGCTCAAAAGGAGACCCAGTACTTC.

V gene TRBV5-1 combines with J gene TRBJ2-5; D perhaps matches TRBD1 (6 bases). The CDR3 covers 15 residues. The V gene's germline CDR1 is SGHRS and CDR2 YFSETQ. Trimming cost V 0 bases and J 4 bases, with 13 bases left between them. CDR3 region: CASSLASGVGETQYF. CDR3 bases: TGCGCCAGCAGCTTGGCGTCAGGGGTAGGAGAGACCCAGTACTTC.

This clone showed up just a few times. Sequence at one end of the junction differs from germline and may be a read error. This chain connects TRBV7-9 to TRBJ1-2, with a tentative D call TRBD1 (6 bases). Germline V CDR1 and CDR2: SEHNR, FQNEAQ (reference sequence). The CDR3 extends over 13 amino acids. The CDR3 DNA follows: TGTGCCAGCAGCTTAGGGGACAACTATGGCTACCCCTTC. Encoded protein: CASSLGDNYGYPF. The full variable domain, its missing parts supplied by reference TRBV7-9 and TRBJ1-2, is DTGVSQNPRHKITKRGQNVTFRCDPISEHNRLYWYRQTLGQGPEFLTYFQNEAQLEKSRLLSDRFSAERPKGSFSTLEIQRTEQGDSAMYLCASSLGDNYGYPFGSGTRLTVV.

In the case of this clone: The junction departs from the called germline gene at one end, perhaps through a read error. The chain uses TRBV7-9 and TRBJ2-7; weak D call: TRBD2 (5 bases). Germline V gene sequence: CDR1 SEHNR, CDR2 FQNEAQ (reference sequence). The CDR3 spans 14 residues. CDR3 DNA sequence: TGTTCCAGCAGTAGTGAGGGATTGGTGTACGAGCAGTACTTC. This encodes CSSSSEGLVYEQYF. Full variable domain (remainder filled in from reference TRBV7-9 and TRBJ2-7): DTGVSQNPRHKITKRGQNVTFRCDPISEHNRLYWYRQTLGQGPEFLTYFQNEAQLEKSRLLSDRFSAERPKGSFSTLEIQRTEQGDSAMYLCSSSSEGLVYEQYFGPGTRLTVT.

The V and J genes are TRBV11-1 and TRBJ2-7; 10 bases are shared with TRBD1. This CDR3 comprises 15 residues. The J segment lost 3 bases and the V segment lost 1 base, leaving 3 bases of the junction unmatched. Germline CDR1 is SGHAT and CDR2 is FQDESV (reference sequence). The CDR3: CASSLGGTGVYEQYF. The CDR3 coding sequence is TGTGCCAGCAGCTTAGGGGGGACAGGGGTCTACGAGCAGTACTTC.

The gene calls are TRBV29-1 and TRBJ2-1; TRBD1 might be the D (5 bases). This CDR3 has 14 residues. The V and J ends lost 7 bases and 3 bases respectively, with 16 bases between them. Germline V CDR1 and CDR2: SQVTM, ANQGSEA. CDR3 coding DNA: TGCAGCGCCCAAGGGGCCTATCTCTACAATGAGCAGTTCTTC. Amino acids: CSAQGAYLYNEQFF.

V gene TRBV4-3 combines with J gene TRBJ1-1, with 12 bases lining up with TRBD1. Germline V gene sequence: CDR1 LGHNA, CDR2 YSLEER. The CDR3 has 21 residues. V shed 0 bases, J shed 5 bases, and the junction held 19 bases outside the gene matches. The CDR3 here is CASSQDRGVGTGGAIGTEAFF. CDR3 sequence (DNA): TGCGCCAGCAGCCAAGATCGAGGGGTGGGGACAGGGGGCGCAATTGGGACTGAAGCTTTCTTT.

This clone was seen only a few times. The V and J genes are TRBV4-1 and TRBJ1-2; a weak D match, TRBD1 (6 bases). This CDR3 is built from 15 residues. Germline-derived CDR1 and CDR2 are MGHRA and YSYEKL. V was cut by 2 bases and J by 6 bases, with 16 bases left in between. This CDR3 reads CASSQSQGLGDGYTF. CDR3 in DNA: TGCGCCAGCAGCCAATCTCAGGGGCTAGGTGATGGCTACACCTTC.

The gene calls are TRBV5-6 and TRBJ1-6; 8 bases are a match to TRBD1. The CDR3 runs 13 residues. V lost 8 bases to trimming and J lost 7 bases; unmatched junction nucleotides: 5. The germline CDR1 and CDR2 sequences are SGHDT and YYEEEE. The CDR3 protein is CARTGTGNSPLHF. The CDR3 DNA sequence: TGTGCCAGGACCGGGACAGGCAATTCACCCCTCCACTTT.

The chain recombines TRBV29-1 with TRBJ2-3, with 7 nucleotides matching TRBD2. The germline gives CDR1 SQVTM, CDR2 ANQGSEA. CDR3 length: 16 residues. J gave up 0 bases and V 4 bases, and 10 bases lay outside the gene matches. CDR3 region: CSVATSWHVSTDTQYF. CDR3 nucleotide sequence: TGCAGCGTTGCGACTAGCTGGCACGTTAGCACAGATACGCAGTATTTT.

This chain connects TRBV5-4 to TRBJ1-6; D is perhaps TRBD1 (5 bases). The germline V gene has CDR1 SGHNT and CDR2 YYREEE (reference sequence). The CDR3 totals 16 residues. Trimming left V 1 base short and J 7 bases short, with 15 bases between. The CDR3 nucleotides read TGTGCCAGCAGCTTGAGTCTAGGCAGGGCGAATTCACCCCTCCACTTT. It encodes CASSLSLGRANSPLHF.

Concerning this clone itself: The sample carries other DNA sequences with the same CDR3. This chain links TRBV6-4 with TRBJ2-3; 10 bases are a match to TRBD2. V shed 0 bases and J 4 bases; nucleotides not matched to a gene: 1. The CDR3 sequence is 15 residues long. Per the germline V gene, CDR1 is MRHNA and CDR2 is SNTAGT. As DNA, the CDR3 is TGTGCCAGCAGTGACTCGAGCGGGGGGGCAGATACGCAGTATTTT. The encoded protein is CASSDSSGGADTQYF.

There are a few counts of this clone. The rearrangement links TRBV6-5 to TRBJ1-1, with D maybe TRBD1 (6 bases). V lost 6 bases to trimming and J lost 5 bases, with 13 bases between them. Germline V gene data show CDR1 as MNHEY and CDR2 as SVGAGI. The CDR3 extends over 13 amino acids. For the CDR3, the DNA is TGTGCCAGCAGCCAGGGGCCCCATACTGAAGCTTTCTTT. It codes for CASSQGPHTEAFF.